A selection of T cell receptor beta chains follows, all from one sample in a study of early T cells in non-severe SARS-CoV-2 infection. From the 5' RACE reads, TCRdb called clonotypes with MiXCR, one entry per CDR3 protein. The sample contains approximately 26,000 distinct CDR3 sequences, around 4% of which appear only once. Sequences were obtained from whole blood. The receptor source for this set is an adult who was a healthcare worker with PCR-confirmed SARS-CoV-2 infection or an uninfected control (not recorded which). Each CDR3 is given with its conserved first and last residue. Size tells how often a clone was seen (once, few, many) or the class of an expanded clone, and some rows leave it out.

size	V	J	CDR3
few	TRBV3-1	TRBJ2-2	CASSHRGPRVTGELFF
many	TRBV29-1	TRBJ2-2	CSVGWREWAGELFF
many	TRBV4-2	TRBJ2-2	CASSQRLAGVKTGELFF
many	TRBV12-3/TRBV12-4	TRBJ1-5	CASSSLDRNQPQHF
many	TRBV20-1	TRBJ2-7	CSVLPPTRGSYEQYF
many	TRBV19	TRBJ1-1	CASSPRTGQLNTEAFF
many	TRBV7-2	TRBJ2-4	CASSPARGGIQYF
-	TRBV5-4	TRBJ2-5	CASSLAAGQETQYF
few	TRBV15	TRBJ1-2	CATSRDPPRMTTAMRGYTF
many	TRBV7-3	TRBJ2-1	CASSRQGTHQYNEQFF
few	TRBV20-1	TRBJ2-7	CSATQSTGNYEQYF
-	TRBV7-9	TRBJ2-1	CASSPRASGSYNEQFF
many	TRBV28	TRBJ2-7	CASRTGLAAYEQYF
many	TRBV10-3	TRBJ2-5	CAISRSTGQGQETQYF
many	TRBV29-1	TRBJ2-3	CSVEDPTSSTDTQYF
many	TRBV16	TRBJ2-1	CASSQWAGGLYNEQFF
few	TRBV7-3	TRBJ2-1	CASSPGGYYNEQFF
many	TRBV29-1	TRBJ2-7	CSVTVLAESSYEQYF
many	TRBV5-5	TRBJ1-1	CASSPQAPGRNTEAFF
many	TRBV28	TRBJ1-2	CASSFRERGYTF
few	TRBV25-1	TRBJ2-7	CASRANTFEQYF
-	TRBV7-9	TRBJ2-3	CASTYTDTQYF
many	TRBV5-1	TRBJ2-2	CASSLRTGDTGELFF
many	TRBV20-1	TRBJ2-5	CSARSDYPQETQYF
many	TRBV20-1	TRBJ2-3	CSARALPRRVDTQYF
many	TRBV9	TRBJ2-5	CASSPGTSGIPSETQYF
few	TRBV7-2	TRBJ1-3	CASSRRGESGNTIYF
few	TRBV2	TRBJ2-4	CAKLAKNIQYF